These 12 T cell receptor beta chains share one sample of origin, sequenced in a study of PD-L1 blockade in urothelial cancer. Sequencing used immunoSEQ multiplex PCR; TCRdb keeps in-frame clones, though not all of them. The table lists around 86,000 clones, roughly 80% of them singletons. Time point defined: pretreatment peripheral blood. Sequences were derived from PBMCs, sampled around atezolizumab (anti-PD-L1) treatment. These receptors were collected from a man aged 40-49 years with urothelial cancer.

The chain carries TRBV30 and TRBJ2-3, with a tentative D call TRBD1 (5 bases). The CDR3 contains 11 residues. The V and J ends lost 7 bases and 4 bases respectively, with 9 bases between them. CDR1 and CDR2 (germline): GTSNPN, SVGIG (reference sequence). CDR3 region: CAFLGADTQYF. CDR3 coding DNA: TGTGCCTTCCTAGGGGCAGATACGCAGTATTTT.

This chain uses TRBV15 with TRBJ2-3, with D possibly being TRBD1 (6 bases). CDR1 is LNHNV and CDR2 is YYDKDF in the germline V gene (reference sequence). The CDR3 is made up of 17 amino acids. V was trimmed by 0 bases and J by 3 bases, leaving 16 bases between them. The CDR3 DNA follows: TGTGCCACCAGCAGAGATCTCCAGGGCAGGGGTACAGATACGCAGTATTTT. It is translated as CATSRDLQGRGTDTQYF.

This CDR3 reads CASRGQGGNEKLFF. The CDR3 DNA reads TGTGCCAGCAGGGGACAAGGAGGAAATGAAAAACTGTTTTTT. The chain uses TRBV2 and TRBJ1-4; maybe TRBD1 (6 bases). V was trimmed by 6 bases and J by 5 bases, leaving 13 bases between them. The CDR3 totals 14 residues. The germline V gene encodes CDR1 SNHLY and CDR2 FYNNEI.

This clone was detected only once. The rearrangement joins TRBV6-5 to TRBJ2-7, with TRBD2 as a possible D gene (5 bases). The germline V gene encodes CDR1 MNHEY and CDR2 SVGAGI. V shed 2 bases and J shed 4 bases, with 9 bases lying between them. The CDR3 has 13 amino acids. The CDR3 region has the DNA TGTGCCAGCAGTTACGGGGAGAGATACGAGCAGTACTTC. Residues: CASSYGERYEQYF.

The rearrangement links TRBV19 to TRBJ1-5; D uncertain. The V end lost 3 bases, the J end lost 3 bases, and 12 bases lay between the germline ends. Germline V gene lookup returns CDR1 LNHDA and CDR2 SQIVND (reference sequence). This CDR3 spans 15 amino acids. CDR3 DNA sequence: TGTGCCAGTAGTATTAAGGAGGTCACCAATCAGCCCCAGCATTTT. It is translated as CASSIKEVTNQPQHF.

This rearrangement joins TRBV27 to TRBJ1-1, with 7 bases lining up with TRBD1. The CDR3 has 15 residues. V dropped 5 bases and J dropped 4; count of bases not matched to a gene: 10. The V gene's germline CDR1 is MNHEY and CDR2 SMNVEV (reference sequence). This CDR3 reads CASSLSSGGFTEAFF. The CDR3 DNA follows: TGTGCCAGCAGTCTCTCGTCAGGGGGGTTCACTGAAGCTTTCTTT.

V usage is TRBV5-4 and J usage is TRBJ2-7; 10 bases agree with TRBD2. Trimming cost V 4 bases and J 2 bases; bases outside gene matches: 6. Germline V gives CDR1 SGHNT, CDR2 YYREEE (reference sequence). This CDR3 is 15 amino acids long. This chain's CDR3 is CASSQGTSAAYEQYF. For the CDR3, the DNA is TGTGCCAGCAGCCAGGGGACTAGCGCAGCCTACGAGCAGTACTTC. Full variable domain (outside the CDR3, taken from reference TRBV5-4 and TRBJ2-7): ETGVTQSPTHLIKTRGQQVTLRCSSQSGHNTVSWYQQALGQGPQFIFQYYREEENGRGNFPPRFSGLQFPNYSSELNVNALELDDSALYLCASSQGTSAAYEQYFGPGTRLTVT.

This sequence joins TRBV27 and TRBJ2-7, with D hard to call. The germline V and J ends were trimmed by 5 bases and 3 bases, with 11 bases remaining between them. This CDR3 spans 13 amino acids. Germline V gives CDR1 MNHEY, CDR2 SMNVEV (reference sequence). CDR3 protein: CASSARIFYEQYF. In nucleotides, the CDR3 is TGTGCCAGCAGTGCCAGGATTTTCTACGAGCAGTACTTC.

The chain combines TRBV29-1 with TRBJ1-4; TRBD1 matches at 7 bases. The CDR3 has 12 amino acids. The V segment lost 1 base and the J segment 7 bases; nucleotides outside the gene matches: 0. Germline assignment: CDR1 SQVTM and CDR2 ANQGSEA. The CDR3 loop is CSVEGDSEKLFF. Written as DNA, the CDR3 is TGCAGCGTTGAAGGGGACAGTGAAAAACTGTTTTTT.

The CDR3 loop is CASSLQAGPYYEQYF. In DNA form, the CDR3 reads TGTGCCAGTAGCCTCCAAGCGGGCCCTTACTACGAGCAGTACTTC. J is TRBJ2-7 and V is TRBV19, with a possible D match to TRBD2 (6 bases). Germline CDR1 LNHDA, CDR2 SQIVND (reference sequence). CDR3 size: 15 residues. Trimming removed 6 bases at V and 3 bases at J, with 18 bases between.

The chain joins TRBV6-4 to TRBJ2-1; weak D call: TRBD1 (5 bases). CDR3 length equals 16 residues. Trimming left V 2 bases short and J 0 bases short, with 11 bases between. The germline V gene has CDR1 MRHNA and CDR2 SNTAGT. CDR3 DNA: TGTGCCAGCAGTGACACGGACAAGAGCTCCTACAATGAGCAGTTCTTC. This sequence encodes CASSDTDKSSYNEQFF.

This chain joins TRBV11-2 and TRBJ2-5; tentative D call: TRBD2 (5 bases). V lost 4 bases to trimming and J lost 5 bases, with 14 bases between them. The CDR3 is made up of 14 amino acids. Germline CDR1 SGHAT, CDR2 FQNNGV. The CDR3 DNA is TGTGCCAGCAGCTCGTCGCTAGCCGGCGAGACCCAGTACTTC. Protein sequence: CASSSSLAGETQYF.